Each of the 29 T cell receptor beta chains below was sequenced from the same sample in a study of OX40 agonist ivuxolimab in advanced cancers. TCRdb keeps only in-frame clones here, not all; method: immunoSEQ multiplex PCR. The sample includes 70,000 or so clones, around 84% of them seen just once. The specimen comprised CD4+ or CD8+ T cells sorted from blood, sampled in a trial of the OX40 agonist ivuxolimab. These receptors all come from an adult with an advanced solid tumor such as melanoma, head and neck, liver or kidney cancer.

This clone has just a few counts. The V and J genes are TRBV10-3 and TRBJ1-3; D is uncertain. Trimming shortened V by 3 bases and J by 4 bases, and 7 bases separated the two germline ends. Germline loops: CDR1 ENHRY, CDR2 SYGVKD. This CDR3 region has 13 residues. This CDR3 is CAISDSDGNTIYF. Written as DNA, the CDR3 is TGTGCCATCAGTGACTCAGACGGAAACACCATATATTTT.

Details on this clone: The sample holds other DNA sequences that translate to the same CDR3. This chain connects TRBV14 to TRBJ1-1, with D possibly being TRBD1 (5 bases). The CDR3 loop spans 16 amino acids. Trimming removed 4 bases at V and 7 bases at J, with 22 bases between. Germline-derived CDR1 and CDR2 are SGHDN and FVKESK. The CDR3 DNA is TGTGCCAGCAGCCTATCTGGGAGGGGTCGATGGGGTGAAGCTTTCTTT. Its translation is CASSLSGRGRWGEAFF. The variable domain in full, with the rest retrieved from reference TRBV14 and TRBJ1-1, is EAGVTQFPSHSVIEKGQTVTLRCDPISGHDNLYWYRRVMGKEIKFLLHFVKESKQDESGMPNNRFLAERTGGTYSTLKVQPAELEDSGVYFCASSLSGRGRWGEAFFGQGTRLTVV.

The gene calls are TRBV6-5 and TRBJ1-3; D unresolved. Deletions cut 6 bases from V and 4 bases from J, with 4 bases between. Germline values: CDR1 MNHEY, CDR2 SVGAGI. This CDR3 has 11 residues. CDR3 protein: CASRLGNTIYF. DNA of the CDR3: TGTGCCAGCAGGCTGGGAAACACCATATATTTT.

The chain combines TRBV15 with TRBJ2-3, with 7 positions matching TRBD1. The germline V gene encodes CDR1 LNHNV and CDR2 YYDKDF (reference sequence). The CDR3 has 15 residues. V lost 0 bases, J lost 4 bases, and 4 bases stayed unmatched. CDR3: CATSRENRGADTQYF. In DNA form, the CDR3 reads TGTGCCACCAGCAGAGAAAACAGGGGAGCAGATACGCAGTATTTT.

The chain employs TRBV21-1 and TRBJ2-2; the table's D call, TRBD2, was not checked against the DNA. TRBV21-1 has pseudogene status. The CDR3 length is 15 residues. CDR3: CASQRTSENTGELFF. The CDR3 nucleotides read TGTGCCAGCCAAAGGACTAGCGAGAACACCGGGGAGCTGTTTTTT.

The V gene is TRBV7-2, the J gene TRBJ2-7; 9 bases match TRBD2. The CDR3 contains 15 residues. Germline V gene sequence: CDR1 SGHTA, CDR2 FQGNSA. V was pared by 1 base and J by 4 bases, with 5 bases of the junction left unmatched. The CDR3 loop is CASSLVLAGLYEQYF. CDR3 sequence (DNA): TGTGCCAGCAGCTTAGTCCTAGCGGGGCTTTACGAGCAGTACTTC.

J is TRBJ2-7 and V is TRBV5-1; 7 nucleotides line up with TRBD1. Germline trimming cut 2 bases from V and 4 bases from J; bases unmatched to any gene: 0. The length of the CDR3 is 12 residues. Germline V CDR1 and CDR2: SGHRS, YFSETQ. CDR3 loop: CASSLQGYEQYF. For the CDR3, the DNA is TGCGCCAGCAGCTTACAGGGGTACGAGCAGTACTTC. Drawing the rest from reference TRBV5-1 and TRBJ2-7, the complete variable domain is KAGVTQTPRYLIKTRGQQVTLSCSPISGHRSVSWYQQTPGQGLQFLFEYFSETQRNKGNFPGRFSGRQFSNSRSEMNVSTLELGDSALYLCASSLQGYEQYFGPGTRLTVT.

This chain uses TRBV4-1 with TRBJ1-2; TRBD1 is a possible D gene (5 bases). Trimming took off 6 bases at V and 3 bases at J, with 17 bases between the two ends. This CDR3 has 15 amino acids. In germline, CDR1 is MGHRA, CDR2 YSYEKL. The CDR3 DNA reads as TGCGCCAGCAGTCTCACTAGGCAGGGAGACTATGGCTACACCTTC. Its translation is CASSLTRQGDYGYTF.

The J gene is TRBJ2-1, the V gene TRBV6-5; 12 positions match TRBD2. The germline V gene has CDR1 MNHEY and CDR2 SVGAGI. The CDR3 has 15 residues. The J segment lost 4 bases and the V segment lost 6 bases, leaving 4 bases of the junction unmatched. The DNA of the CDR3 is TGTGCCAGCAGCCAGACTAGCGGGAGTTACAATGAGCAGTTCTTC. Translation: CASSQTSGSYNEQFF.

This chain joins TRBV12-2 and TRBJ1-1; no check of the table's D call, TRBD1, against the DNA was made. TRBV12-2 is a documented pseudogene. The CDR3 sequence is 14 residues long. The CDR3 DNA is TGTGCAAGTCGCCTACAGGGGGCATATACTGAAGCTTTCTTT. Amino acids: CASRLQGAYTEAFF.

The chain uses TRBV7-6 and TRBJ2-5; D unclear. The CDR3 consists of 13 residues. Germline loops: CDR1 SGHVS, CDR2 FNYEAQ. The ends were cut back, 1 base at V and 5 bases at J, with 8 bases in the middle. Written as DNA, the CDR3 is TGTGCCAGCAGCTTAGGGGGTTTGGAGACCCAGTACTTC. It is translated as CASSLGGLETQYF. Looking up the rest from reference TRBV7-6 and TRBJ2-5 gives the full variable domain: GAGVSQSPRYKVTKRGQDVALRCDPISGHVSLYWYRQALGQGPEFLTYFNYEAQQDKSGLPNDRFSAERPEGSISTLTIQRTEQRDSAMYRCASSLGGLETQYFGPGTRLLVL.

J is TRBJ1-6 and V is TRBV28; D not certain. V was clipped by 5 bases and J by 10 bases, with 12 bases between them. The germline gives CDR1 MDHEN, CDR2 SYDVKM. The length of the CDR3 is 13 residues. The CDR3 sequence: CASSALGGSPLHF. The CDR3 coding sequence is TGTGCCAGCAGTGCTCTCGGAGGATCACCCCTCCACTTT.

The CDR3 DNA follows: TGTGCCATCAGTGAGTCGGCTAGCGGGAAAAGCGAGCAGTACTTC. It yields the protein CAISESASGKSEQYF. The V call is TRBV10-3, the J call TRBJ2-7; 9 nucleotides align to TRBD2. V was pared by 0 bases and J by 6 bases, with 6 bases of the junction left unmatched. The CDR3 has 15 residues. The germline V gene has CDR1 ENHRY and CDR2 SYGVKD.

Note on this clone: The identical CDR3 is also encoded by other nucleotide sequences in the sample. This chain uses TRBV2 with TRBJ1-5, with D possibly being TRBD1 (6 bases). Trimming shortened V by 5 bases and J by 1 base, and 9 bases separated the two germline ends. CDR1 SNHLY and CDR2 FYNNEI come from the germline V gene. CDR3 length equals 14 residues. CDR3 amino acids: CASSTQGSNQPQHF. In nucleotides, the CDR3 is TGTGCCAGCAGTACACAGGGAAGCAATCAGCCCCAGCATTTT. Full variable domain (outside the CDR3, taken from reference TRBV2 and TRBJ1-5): EPEVTQTPSHQVTQMGQEVILRCVPISNHLYFYWYRQILGQKVEFLVSFYNNEISEKSEIFDDQFSVERPDGSNFTLKIRSTKLEDSAMYFCASSTQGSNQPQHFGDGTRLSIL.

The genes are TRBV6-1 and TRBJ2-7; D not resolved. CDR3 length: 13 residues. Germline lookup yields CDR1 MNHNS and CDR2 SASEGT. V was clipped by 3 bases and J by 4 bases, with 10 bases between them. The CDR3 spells CASSDLSMYEQYF. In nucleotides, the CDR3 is TGTGCCAGCAGTGACCTATCGATGTACGAGCAGTACTTC.

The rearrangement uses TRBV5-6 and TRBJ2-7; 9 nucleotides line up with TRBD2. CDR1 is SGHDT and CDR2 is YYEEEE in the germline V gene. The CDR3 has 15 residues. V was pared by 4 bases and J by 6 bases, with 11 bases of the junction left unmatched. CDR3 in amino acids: CASSPIPGLAGEQYF. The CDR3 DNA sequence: TGTGCCAGCAGCCCCATCCCGGGACTAGCTGGCGAGCAGTACTTC.

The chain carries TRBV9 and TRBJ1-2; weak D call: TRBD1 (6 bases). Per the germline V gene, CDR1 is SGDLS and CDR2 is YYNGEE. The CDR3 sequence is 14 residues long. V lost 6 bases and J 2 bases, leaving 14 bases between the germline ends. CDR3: CASTARTANYGYTF. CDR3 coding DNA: TGTGCCAGCACTGCCAGGACAGCGAACTATGGCTACACCTTC.

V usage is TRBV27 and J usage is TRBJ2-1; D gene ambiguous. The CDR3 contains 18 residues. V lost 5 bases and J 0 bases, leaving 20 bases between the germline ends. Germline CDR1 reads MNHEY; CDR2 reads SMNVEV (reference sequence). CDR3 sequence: CASSPSRFQASSYNEQFF. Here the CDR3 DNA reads TGTGCCAGCAGTCCCTCCCGTTTCCAGGCGAGCTCCTACAATGAGCAGTTCTTC.

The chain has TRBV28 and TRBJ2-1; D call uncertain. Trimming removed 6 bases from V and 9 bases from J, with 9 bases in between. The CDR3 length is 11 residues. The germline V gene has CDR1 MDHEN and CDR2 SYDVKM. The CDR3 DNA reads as TGTGCCAGCAGCCCTCTGCGTGAGCAGTTCTTC. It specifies CASSPLREQFF.

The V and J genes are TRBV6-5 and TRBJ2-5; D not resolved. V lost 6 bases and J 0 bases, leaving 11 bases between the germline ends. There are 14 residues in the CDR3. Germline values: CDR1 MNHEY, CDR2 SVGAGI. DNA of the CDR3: TGTGCCAGCAGCCTCAACAGAAACCAAGAGACCCAGTACTTC. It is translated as CASSLNRNQETQYF.

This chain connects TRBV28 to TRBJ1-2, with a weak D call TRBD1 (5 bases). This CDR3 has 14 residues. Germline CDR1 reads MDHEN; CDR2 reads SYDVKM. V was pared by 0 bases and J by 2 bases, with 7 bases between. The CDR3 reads CASSLWGPNYGYTF. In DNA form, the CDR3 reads TGTGCCAGCAGTTTATGGGGACCAAACTATGGCTACACCTTC.

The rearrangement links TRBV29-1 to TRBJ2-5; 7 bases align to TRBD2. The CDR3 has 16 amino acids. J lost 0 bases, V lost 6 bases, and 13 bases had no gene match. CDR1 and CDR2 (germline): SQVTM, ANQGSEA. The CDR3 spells CSVVPTQAGNQETQYF. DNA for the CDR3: TGCAGCGTAGTACCAACCCAAGCGGGAAACCAAGAGACCCAGTACTTC.

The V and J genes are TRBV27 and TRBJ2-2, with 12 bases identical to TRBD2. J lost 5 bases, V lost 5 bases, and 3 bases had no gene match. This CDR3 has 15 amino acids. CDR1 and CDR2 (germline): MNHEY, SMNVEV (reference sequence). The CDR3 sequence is CASSPLAGGTGELFF. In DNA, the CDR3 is TGTGCCAGCAGTCCACTAGCGGGAGGAACCGGGGAGCTGTTTTTT.

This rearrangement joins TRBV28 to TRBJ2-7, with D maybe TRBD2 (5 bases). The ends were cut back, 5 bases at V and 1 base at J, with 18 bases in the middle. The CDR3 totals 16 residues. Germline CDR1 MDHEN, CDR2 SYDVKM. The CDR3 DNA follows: TGTGCCAGCAGTCTCTACCTGACACGGGATTCCTACGAGCAGTACTTC. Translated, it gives CASSLYLTRDSYEQYF.

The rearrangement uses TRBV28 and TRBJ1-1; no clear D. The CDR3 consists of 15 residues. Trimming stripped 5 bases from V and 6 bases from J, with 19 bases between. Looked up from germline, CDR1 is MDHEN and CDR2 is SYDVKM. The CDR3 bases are TGTGCCAGCAGTGCCGACATAATAGGAGTCGCTGAAGCTTTCTTT. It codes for CASSADIIGVAEAFF.

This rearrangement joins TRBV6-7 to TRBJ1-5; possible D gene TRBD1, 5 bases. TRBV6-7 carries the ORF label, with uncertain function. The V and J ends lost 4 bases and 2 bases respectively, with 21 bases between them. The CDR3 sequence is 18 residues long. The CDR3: CASSSPGRRLPCNQPQHF. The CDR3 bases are TGTGCCAGCAGTTCCCCGGGACGGCGCCTTCCTTGCAATCAGCCCCAGCATTTT.

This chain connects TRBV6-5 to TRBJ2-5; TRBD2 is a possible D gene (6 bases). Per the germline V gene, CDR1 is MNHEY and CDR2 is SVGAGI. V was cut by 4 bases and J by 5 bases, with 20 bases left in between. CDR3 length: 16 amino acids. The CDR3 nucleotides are TGTGCCAGCAGTTTCTTGGGCCGGGAGACGAGGGAGACCCAGTACTTC. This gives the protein CASSFLGRETRETQYF.

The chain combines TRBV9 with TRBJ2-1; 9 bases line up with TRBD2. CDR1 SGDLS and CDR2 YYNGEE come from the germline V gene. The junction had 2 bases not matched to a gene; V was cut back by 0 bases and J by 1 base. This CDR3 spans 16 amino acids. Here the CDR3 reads CASSVGSGRSYNEQFF. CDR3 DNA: TGTGCCAGCAGCGTAGGAAGCGGGAGGTCCTACAATGAGCAGTTCTTC.

For the CDR3, the DNA is TGTGCCAGCAGTTTATCCCCACAGGGGAGGGCCATCAAACGTGAGCAGTACTTC. Its translation is CASSLSPQGRAIKREQYF. This chain uses TRBV27 with TRBJ2-7, with D tentatively TRBD1 or TRBD2 (7 bases each). The CDR3 covers 18 residues. The germline gives CDR1 MNHEY, CDR2 SMNVEV (reference sequence). V was trimmed by 0 bases and J by 7 bases, leaving 25 bases between them.